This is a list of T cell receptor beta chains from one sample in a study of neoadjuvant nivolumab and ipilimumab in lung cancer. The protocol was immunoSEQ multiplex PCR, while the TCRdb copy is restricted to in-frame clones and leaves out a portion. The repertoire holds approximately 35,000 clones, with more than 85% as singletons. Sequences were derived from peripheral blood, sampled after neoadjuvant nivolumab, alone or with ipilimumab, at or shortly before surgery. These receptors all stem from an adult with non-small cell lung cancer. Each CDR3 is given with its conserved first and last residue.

CDR3 protein: CSVGSRQLNTEAFF
V gene: TRBV29-1
J gene: TRBJ1-1

CDR3 protein: CASFFGDTQYF
V gene: TRBV27
J gene: TRBJ2-3

CDR3 protein: CASRPRGAQGDGYTF
V gene: TRBV5-4
J gene: TRBJ1-2

CDR3 protein: CSVSGGRVREQYF
V gene: TRBV29-1
J gene: TRBJ2-7

CDR3 protein: CASSVGNGRADTQYF
V gene: TRBV9
J gene: TRBJ2-3

CDR3 protein: CASSSPGRHYEQYF
V gene: TRBV7-9
J gene: TRBJ2-7

CDR3 protein: CAISGERGQQETQYF
V gene: TRBV10-3
J gene: TRBJ2-5

CDR3 protein: CASSGRVTSGSIYEQYF
V gene: TRBV2
J gene: TRBJ2-7

CDR3 protein: CASSLEGGETGELFF
V gene: TRBV5-1
J gene: TRBJ2-2

CDR3 protein: CASSPRTGGNYGYTF
V gene: TRBV5-4
J gene: TRBJ1-2

CDR3 protein: CASSLASTDTQYF
V gene: TRBV7-9
J gene: TRBJ2-3

CDR3 protein: CASSAGQGAYEQYF
V gene: TRBV5-1
J gene: TRBJ2-7

CDR3 protein: CASSLANGQGYTDTQYF
V gene: TRBV5-1
J gene: TRBJ2-3

CDR3 protein: CASSLMGTDTQYF
V gene: TRBV7-3
J gene: TRBJ2-3

CDR3 protein: CASSVPSGRINTGELFF
V gene: TRBV9
J gene: TRBJ2-2

CDR3 protein: CASSLRRDEAFF
V gene: TRBV7-8
J gene: TRBJ1-1

CDR3 protein: CASSLWGGTDTGELFF
V gene: TRBV27
J gene: TRBJ2-2

CDR3 protein: CASSAGTSGRASHNEQFF
V gene: TRBV2
J gene: TRBJ2-1

CDR3 protein: CASRGLAGSTDTQYF
V gene: TRBV5-1
J gene: TRBJ2-3

CDR3 protein: CASSTEWDYGYTF
V gene: TRBV6-5
J gene: TRBJ1-2

CDR3 protein: CASSGAVSYEQYF
V gene: TRBV5-1
J gene: TRBJ2-7

CDR3 protein: CASSLGPGGYEQYF
V gene: TRBV7-2
J gene: TRBJ2-7

CDR3 protein: CASIFSTDTQYF
V gene: TRBV5-5
J gene: TRBJ2-3

CDR3 protein: CASGFGDTYNEQFF
V gene: TRBV12-5
J gene: TRBJ2-1

CDR3 protein: CASSSTGGITEAFF
V gene: TRBV27
J gene: TRBJ1-1

CDR3 protein: CASSLEPGTGVINGYTF
V gene: TRBV5-1
J gene: TRBJ1-2

CDR3 protein: CASSLGGTGIYGYTF
V gene: TRBV7-2
J gene: TRBJ1-2

CDR3 protein: CARASGAGELFF
V gene: TRBV7-6
J gene: TRBJ2-2

CDR3 protein: CASSHLSRTGVYEQYF
V gene: TRBV6-6
J gene: TRBJ2-7

CDR3 protein: CSVGLTHSTDTQYF
V gene: TRBV29-1
J gene: TRBJ2-3

CDR3 protein: CASSLGSRAALAKNIQYF
V gene: TRBV7-2
J gene: TRBJ2-4

CDR3 protein: CASSPGAGDTQYF
V gene: TRBV18
J gene: TRBJ2-3

CDR3 protein: CASSPRDSLKETQYF
V gene: TRBV4-2
J gene: TRBJ2-5

CDR3 protein: CASSPFWGSDEQYF
V gene: TRBV18
J gene: TRBJ2-7

CDR3 protein: CASSLGTSGNEQFF
V gene: TRBV6-5
J gene: TRBJ2-1

CDR3 protein: CASSLDRVSSYEQYF
V gene: TRBV7-9
J gene: TRBJ2-7

CDR3 protein: CASSGDSKGRGYTF
V gene: TRBV6-1
J gene: TRBJ1-2

CDR3 protein: CAIRWGSYGYTF
V gene: TRBV10-3
J gene: TRBJ1-2

CDR3 protein: CASSPLDWTNTGELFF
V gene: TRBV5-1
J gene: TRBJ2-2

CDR3 protein: CASSIPTDTQYF
V gene: TRBV5-1
J gene: TRBJ2-3

CDR3 protein: CASSQARGSRYEQYF
V gene: TRBV11-2
J gene: TRBJ2-7

CDR3 protein: CASSLDGSQPQHF
V gene: TRBV5-1
J gene: TRBJ1-5

CDR3 protein: CASSGKHSGRAENEQFF
V gene: TRBV2
J gene: TRBJ2-1

CDR3 protein: CASSLDGGRATDTQYF
V gene: TRBV5-1
J gene: TRBJ2-3

CDR3 protein: CASSQDKSGRTSSYNEQFF
V gene: TRBV4-1
J gene: TRBJ2-1

CDR3 protein: CASSVGQGANTGELFF
V gene: TRBV7-9
J gene: TRBJ2-2

CDR3 protein: CASSLAIREGGRLVEQFF
V gene: TRBV7-6
J gene: TRBJ2-1

CDR3 protein: CASSVGHLSYEQYF
V gene: TRBV27
J gene: TRBJ2-7

CDR3 protein: CASSDRGVETQYF
V gene: TRBV7-9
J gene: TRBJ2-5

CDR3 protein: CASSDGGGWGQPQHF
V gene: TRBV10-2
J gene: TRBJ1-5

CDR3 protein: CSVEDPPWRSYGYTF
V gene: TRBV29-1
J gene: TRBJ1-2

CDR3 protein: CASSSDGAGGQPQHF
V gene: TRBV5-1
J gene: TRBJ1-5

CDR3 protein: CASSFDWTDNGYTF
V gene: TRBV5-6
J gene: TRBJ1-2

CDR3 protein: CASSQTSGSAYEQFF
V gene: TRBV18
J gene: TRBJ2-1

CDR3 protein: CASGLEGASGRSATDTQYF
V gene: TRBV12-5
J gene: TRBJ2-3

CDR3 protein: CASSALASGTGELFF
V gene: TRBV6-1
J gene: TRBJ2-2

CDR3 protein: CASSTITGTGNEKLFF
V gene: TRBV19
J gene: TRBJ1-4